This T cell receptor (beta chain) was identified during a study of cytomegalovirus exposure and HLA in healthy donors. Study-level points and caveats: CMV serostatus was the sole immune exposure information available. The number of N-insertions in an Asian-associated ancestry cluster was reportedly below the roughly 700-donor mean in a later analysis.

In regard to this clone: Antigen unknown.

The PCR ran on 60 Vbeta and 13 Jbeta primers. The data were produced by immunoSEQ multiplex PCR, yet TCRdb's version contains in-frame clones alone and is incomplete. This repertoire shows 100,000 or so clones, less than 85% found once; its top ten account for 2.6%. The TCR originated in a man aged 40-49 years in good health and CMV-seronegative. The material sequenced was PBMCs.

CDR3: CASSALGTVNTEAFF. In nucleotides, the CDR3 is TGTGCCAGCAGCGCTCTGGGGACAGTGAACACTGAAGCTTTCTTT. This sequence joins TRBV7-9 and TRBJ1-1; 7 bases line up with TRBD1. Trimming took 5 bases from V and 0 from J; bases not matched to a gene: 6. This CDR3 comprises 15 residues. CDR1 SEHNR and CDR2 FQNEAQ come from the germline V gene (reference sequence).